The clone carrying this T cell receptor (beta chain) was counted a single time. The antigen is not known. This CDR3 has 16 amino acids. The V end was cut by 3 bases, the J end by 7 bases, with 22 bases between. Germline CDR1 SGHTA, CDR2 FQGNSA. Profiled with immunoSEQ multiplex PCR; TCRdb holds only in-frame clones, not every one. The data contain tens of thousands of clones, more than 75% of them singletons. The sample comes from a study of OX40 agonist ivuxolimab in advanced cancers. Whole-study context: An agonistic human IgG2 monoclonal antibody against OX40 (CD134) was given. Study conclusions and caveats: Partial responders treated at 0.1-3.0 mg/kg exhibited clonal expansion among the lowest measured. Nonresponders included some who also had low normalized T-cell clonal expansion.

V and J are TRBV7-2 and TRBJ2-7; D is undetermined. The clonotype was recovered from an adult with an advanced solid tumor such as melanoma, head and neck, liver or kidney cancer. The sample consisted of CD4+ or CD8+ T cells sorted from blood, taken in a trial of the OX40 agonist ivuxolimab. For the CDR3, the DNA is TGTGCCAGCAGCTTGACGACGGCACCCGTGATGGGGGAGCAGTACTTC. This codes for CASSLTTAPVMGEQYF.